Shown below are 21 T cell receptor beta chains from a single sample sequenced in a study of OX40 agonist ivuxolimab in advanced cancers. Some clones are missing from TCRdb's copy, which holds only in-frame ones; the method was immunoSEQ multiplex PCR. The data hold roughly 80,000 clones, with roughly 84% observed a single time. The sample here was CD4+ or CD8+ T cells sorted from blood, taken in a trial of the OX40 agonist ivuxolimab. These receptors all come from an adult with an advanced solid tumor such as melanoma, head and neck, liver or kidney cancer.

This chain uses TRBV4-1 with TRBJ2-5, with 8 bases fitting TRBD2. CDR3 length: 16 residues. Per the germline V gene, CDR1 is MGHRA and CDR2 is YSYEKL. V shed 0 bases and J 2 bases; nucleotides not matched to a gene: 5. The CDR3: CASSQDGGGHQETQYF. The CDR3 coding sequence is TGCGCCAGCAGCCAAGACGGGGGGGGTCATCAAGAGACCCAGTACTTC.

CDR3 bases: TGTGCCAGCAGCCTGTACCAAGAGACCCAGTACTTC. Protein sequence: CASSLYQETQYF. The chain combines TRBV5-8 with TRBJ2-5; D ambiguous. The CDR3 is 12 amino acids. The germline V gene has CDR1 SGHTS and CDR2 YDEGEE. Trimming shortened V by 4 bases and J by 0 bases, and 4 bases separated the two germline ends.

The chain's CDR3 is CASSLRGGTAEKLFF. In DNA, the CDR3 is TGTGCCAGCAGCTTGCGGGGGGGGACCGCTGAAAAACTGTTTTTT. The chain couples TRBV5-8 to TRBJ1-4, with a weak D call TRBD1 (5 bases). The V end lost 1 base, the J end lost 7 bases, and 14 bases lay between the germline ends. Germline CDR1 is SGHTS and CDR2 is YDEGEE. The CDR3 totals 15 residues.

This chain connects TRBV6-6 to TRBJ2-3, with 11 positions matching TRBD1. V shed 7 bases and J 1 base; nucleotides not matched to a gene: 4. The germline CDR1 and CDR2 sequences are MNHNY and SVGAGI (reference sequence). This CDR3 comprises 15 residues. The CDR3 region has the DNA TGTGCCAGCACGAAGGGACAGGGGGGCACAGATACGCAGTATTTT. This sequence encodes CASTKGQGGTDTQYF.

The count of this clone is one. The V call is TRBV6-6, the J call TRBJ1-1; the D is unclear. Trimming left V 5 bases short and J 9 bases short, with 13 bases between. The CDR3 loop spans 12 amino acids. Germline loops: CDR1 MNHNY, CDR2 SVGAGI (reference sequence). CDR3 region: CASSEAAVKAFF. The DNA for the CDR3 is TGTGCCAGCAGTGAGGCAGCGGTTAAAGCTTTCTTT.

The CDR3 coding sequence is TGTGCCAGCAGTCGGTACGGACGGTCGAACACTGAAGCTTTCTTT. Translation: CASSRYGRSNTEAFF. V is TRBV6-6 and J is TRBJ1-1, with no clear D. Per the germline V gene, CDR1 is MNHNY and CDR2 is SVGAGI (reference sequence). Trimming pared 5 bases from V and 1 base from J, leaving 14 bases between. This CDR3 comprises 15 residues.

This clone turned up a few times. The chain links TRBV12-5 to TRBJ2-1; D unresolved. Trimming cost V 1 base and J 8 bases, with 9 bases left between them. The germline V gene has CDR1 LGHNT and CDR2 FRNRAP. This CDR3 is built from 13 residues. CDR3 bases: TGTGCTAGTGGTTTGGCCCTATCGGATGAGCAGTTCTTC. It is translated as CASGLALSDEQFF.

This chain connects TRBV7-8 to TRBJ2-5; TRBD2 is a possible D gene (6 bases). The CDR3 runs to 15 residues. Per germline, CDR1 SGHVS and CDR2 FQNEAQ. V lost 4 bases, J lost 2 bases, and 14 bases lay in between. CDR3 protein: CASSSDRGRQETQYF. DNA for the CDR3: TGTGCCAGCAGCTCAGATCGGGGGAGACAAGAGACCCAGTACTTC.

The chain employs TRBV28 and TRBJ1-4, with D unresolved. The CDR3 loop spans 14 amino acids. Looked up from germline, CDR1 is MDHEN and CDR2 is SYDVKM. V was trimmed by 10 bases and J by 11 bases, leaving 23 bases between them. The CDR3 is CATTPGGPGEKLFF. In DNA, the CDR3 is TGTGCCACCACACCCGGCGGACCCGGTGAGAAACTGTTTTTT.

The rearrangement joins TRBV5-1 to TRBJ1-4, with TRBD1 identical over 7 bases. V was clipped by 1 base and J by 5 bases; unmatched bases: 5. The CDR3 is made up of 15 amino acids. Germline V CDR1 and CDR2: SGHRS, YFSETQ. In DNA, the CDR3 is TGCGCCAGCAGCTTGCTTCAGGGGGGAAATGAAAAACTGTTTTTT. This gives the protein CASSLLQGGNEKLFF.

This rearrangement joins TRBV10-3 to TRBJ2-3; TRBD1 agrees at 7 bases. The germline V gene has CDR1 ENHRY and CDR2 SYGVKD. The trim removed 8 bases at V and 5 bases at J, leaving 7 bases unmatched. The CDR3 covers 13 residues. The CDR3 DNA is TGTGCCATCGCAGACAGGGAAGGAGATACGCAGTATTTT. The encoded protein is CAIADREGDTQYF.

V and J are TRBV4-1 and TRBJ2-3, with D perhaps TRBD1 (5 bases). This CDR3 is built from 13 residues. The germline CDR1 and CDR2 sequences are MGHRA and YSYEKL. V lost 4 bases, J lost 2 bases, and 7 bases lay in between. The CDR3 DNA follows: TGCGCCAGCAGCCGACAGAACACAGATACGCAGTATTTT. Its protein is CASSRQNTDTQYF.

V is TRBV19 and J is TRBJ2-3, with D perhaps being TRBD1 or TRBD2 (5 bases each). The CDR3 is 15 residues long. V dropped 10 bases and J dropped 3 bases, with 20 bases sitting between them. The germline CDR1 and CDR2 sequences are LNHDA and SQIVND (reference sequence). The CDR3 region is CATSILGTGTDTQYF. The CDR3 nucleotides are TGTGCCACGAGTATTTTGGGGACCGGTACAGATACGCAGTATTTT.

The V call is TRBV27, the J call TRBJ1-1; D gene ambiguous. Germline V gene data show CDR1 as MNHEY and CDR2 as SMNVEV (reference sequence). The CDR3 totals 13 residues. Deletions cut 3 bases from V and 5 bases from J, with 10 bases between. The CDR3 coding sequence is TGTGCCAGCAGTTTGACTAGGCAAACTGAAGCTTTCTTT. Translated: CASSLTRQTEAFF.

The chain carries TRBV5-1 and TRBJ1-6, with D tentatively TRBD1 (6 bases). The germline V and J ends were trimmed by 4 bases and 6 bases, with 17 bases remaining between them. Germline CDR1 reads SGHRS; CDR2 reads YFSETQ. This CDR3 has 16 amino acids. This chain's CDR3 is CASSVKFRDINSPLHF. As DNA, the CDR3 is TGCGCCAGCAGCGTAAAATTCCGGGACATTAATTCACCCCTCCACTTT.

The V call is TRBV10-1, the J call TRBJ2-7; D perhaps matches TRBD1 (6 bases). Germline V lookup: CDR1 WNHNN, CDR2 SYGVQD (reference sequence). The V gene lost 9 bases and the J gene lost 2 bases, with 14 bases spanning the gap. CDR3 length: 13 residues. In DNA, the CDR3 is TGCGCCAGGCGGCAGGGGTCCCCCTACGAGCAGTACGTC. The encoded protein is CARRQGSPYEQYV.

The chain joins TRBV28 to TRBJ2-7; no clear D gene. V dropped 5 bases and J dropped 1 base, with 12 bases sitting between them. The CDR3 is 14 amino acids. CDR1 and CDR2 (germline): MDHEN, SYDVKM. In DNA, the CDR3 is TGTGCCAGCAGTACGTCTATATGGTCCTACGAGCAGTACTTC. Its protein is CASSTSIWSYEQYF. Variable domain in full (rest from reference TRBV28 and TRBJ2-7): DVKVTQSSRYLVKRTGEKVFLECVQDMDHENMFWYRQDPGLGLRLIYFSYDVKMKEKGDIPEGYSVSREKKERFSLILESASTNQTSMYLCASSTSIWSYEQYFGPGTRLTVT.

CDR3 amino acids: CASSLQNRAVAFF. As DNA, the CDR3 is TGTGCCAGCAGTTTGCAGAATAGGGCGGTAGCTTTCTTT. The J gene is TRBJ1-1, the V gene TRBV28; no clear D gene. Trimming took off 3 bases at V and 10 bases at J, with 15 bases between the two ends. The germline CDR1 and CDR2 sequences are MDHEN and SYDVKM. This CDR3 has 13 residues.

This chain links TRBV18 with TRBJ2-7; tentative D call: TRBD1 (5 bases). V was pared by 6 bases and J by 6 bases, with 18 bases between. From germline, CDR1 is KGHSH and CDR2 LQKENI. This CDR3 has 14 residues. CDR3 loop: CASSPSTEAIEQYV. CDR3 nucleotide sequence: TGTGCCAGCTCTCCGTCGACAGAGGCGATCGAGCAGTACGTC.

The J gene is TRBJ2-7, the V gene TRBV28, with TRBD2 matching over 11 bases. Germline CDR1 reads MDHEN; CDR2 reads SYDVKM. The CDR3 has 16 residues. J gave up 5 bases and V 1 base, and 7 bases lay outside the gene matches. The CDR3 nucleotides are TGTGCCAGCAGTTTATTTACTAGCGGGAGTGTCGACGAGCAGTACTTC. It yields the protein CASSLFTSGSVDEQYF.

This clone appeared a single time. The chain has TRBV28 and TRBJ1-3; 7 nucleotides align to TRBD1. V was clipped by 1 base and J by 2 bases; unmatched bases: 5. Germline CDR1 is MDHEN and CDR2 is SYDVKM. This CDR3 contains 16 residues. The CDR3 loop is CASSLFQGGPGNTIYF. CDR3 coding DNA: TGTGCCAGCAGTTTATTCCAGGGGGGCCCTGGAAACACCATATATTTT.